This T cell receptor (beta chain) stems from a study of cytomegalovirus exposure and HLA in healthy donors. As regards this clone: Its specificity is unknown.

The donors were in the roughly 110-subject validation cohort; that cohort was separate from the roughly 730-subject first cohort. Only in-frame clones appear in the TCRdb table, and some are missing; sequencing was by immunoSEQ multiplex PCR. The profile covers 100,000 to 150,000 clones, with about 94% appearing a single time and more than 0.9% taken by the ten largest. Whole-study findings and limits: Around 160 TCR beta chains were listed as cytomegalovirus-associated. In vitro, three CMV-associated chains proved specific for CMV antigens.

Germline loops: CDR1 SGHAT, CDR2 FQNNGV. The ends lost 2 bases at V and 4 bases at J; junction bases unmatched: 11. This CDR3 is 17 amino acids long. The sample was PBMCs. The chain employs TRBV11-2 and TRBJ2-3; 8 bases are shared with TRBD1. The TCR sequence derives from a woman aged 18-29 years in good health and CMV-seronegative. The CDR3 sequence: CASSLPRQGAVADTQYF. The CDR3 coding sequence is TGTGCCAGCAGCTTACCGCGGCAGGGGGCAGTGGCAGATACGCAGTATTTT.